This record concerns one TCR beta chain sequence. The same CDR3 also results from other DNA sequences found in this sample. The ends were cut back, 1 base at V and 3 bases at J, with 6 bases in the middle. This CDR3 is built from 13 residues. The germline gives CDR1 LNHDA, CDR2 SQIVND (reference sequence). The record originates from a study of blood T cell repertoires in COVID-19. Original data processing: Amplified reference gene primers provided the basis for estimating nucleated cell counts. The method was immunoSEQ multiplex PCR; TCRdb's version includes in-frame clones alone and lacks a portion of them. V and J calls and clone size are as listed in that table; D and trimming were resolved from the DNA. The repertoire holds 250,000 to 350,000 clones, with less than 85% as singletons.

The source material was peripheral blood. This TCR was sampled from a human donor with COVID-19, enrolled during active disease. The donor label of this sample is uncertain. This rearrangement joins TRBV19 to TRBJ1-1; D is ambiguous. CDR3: CASSIGRDTEAFF. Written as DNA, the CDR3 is TGTGCCAGTAGTATAGGGAGGGACACTGAAGCTTTCTTT.